This T cell receptor beta chain was sequenced for a study of CD8 T cells in ankylosing spondylitis. Study-level points and caveats: The authors reported significant enrichment of disease-linked clones in matched ankylosing spondylitis synovial fluid. Disease-linked clones proved CD8+ and comparatively uncommon in peripheral blood. Characteristic of ankylosing spondylitis blood, it appeared, was a TCR beta motif comprising roughly 8 highly homologous variants.

This clonotype was seen only a few times. Its antigen remains unknown. TCRdb ran MiXCR on the 5' RACE reads and lists one entry per CDR3 protein. Here the sample spans some 150,000 distinct CDR3 sequences, about an eighth being singletons. The sequence derives from a female donor with ankylosing spondylitis or in good health (not recorded which). Sequencing used blood, either unsorted or a sorted T cell fraction (not recorded which).

DNA of the CDR3: TGTGCCAGCAGCTCGGACAGGGCGATCCGCTCTGGGGCCAACGTCCTGACTTTC. Protein product: CASSSDRAIRSGANVLTF. The V call is TRBV7-8, the J call TRBJ2-6, with 8 bases matching TRBD1. Looked up from germline, CDR1 is SGHVS and CDR2 is FQNEAQ. The CDR3 has 18 residues. With 4 bases clipped from V and 0 bases from J, the junction kept 8 bases outside the gene matches.